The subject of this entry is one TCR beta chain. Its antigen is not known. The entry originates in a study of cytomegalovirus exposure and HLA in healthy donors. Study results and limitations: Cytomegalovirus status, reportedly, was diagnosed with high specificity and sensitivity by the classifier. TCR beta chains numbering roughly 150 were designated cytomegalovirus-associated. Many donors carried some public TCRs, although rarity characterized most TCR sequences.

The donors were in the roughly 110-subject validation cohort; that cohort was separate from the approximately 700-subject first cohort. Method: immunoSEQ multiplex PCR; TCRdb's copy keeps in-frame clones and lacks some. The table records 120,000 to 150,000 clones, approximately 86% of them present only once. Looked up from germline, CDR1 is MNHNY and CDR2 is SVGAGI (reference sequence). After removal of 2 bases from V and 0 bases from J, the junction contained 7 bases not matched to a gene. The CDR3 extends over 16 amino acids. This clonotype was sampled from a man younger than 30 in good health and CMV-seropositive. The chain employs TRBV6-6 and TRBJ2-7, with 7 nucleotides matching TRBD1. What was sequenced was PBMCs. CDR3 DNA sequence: TGTGCCAGCAGTTACCGGACAGGCTATAGCTCCTACGAGCAGTACTTC. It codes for CASSYRTGYSSYEQYF.